The 10 T cell receptor beta chains in this list originate from one sample, sequenced in a study of beta chain features in type 1 diabetes. The investigators reverse transcribed all of the isolated RNA, so they sequenced expressed TCRB transcripts. The assay was immunoSEQ multiplex PCR, and TCRdb's table has in-frame clones only and misses some. The table includes around 250,000 clones, 25% to 30% detected once. Specimen: central memory CD4+ T cells from blood. All receptors derive from a man aged 25 to 40 in good health.

This clone was detected a few times. The rearrangement joins TRBV21-1 to TRBJ2-7; TRBD2 is the table's D call, not checked against the DNA. TRBV21-1 is a listed pseudogene. The CDR3 runs to 13 residues. Here the CDR3 DNA reads TGTGCCAGACACACTCGGAGCAACTACGAGCAGTACTTC. Amino acids: CARHTRSNYEQYF.

The chain is built from TRBV7-2 and TRBJ2-3; 7 bases map to TRBD2. Losses at the gene ends were 5 bases for V and 0 bases for J; bases not matched to a gene: 8. This CDR3 has 16 amino acids. Germline V gives CDR1 SGHTA, CDR2 FQGNSA. CDR3 sequence (DNA): TGTGCCAGCAGCCAGCTCGGGGGGACTAGCACAGATACGCAGTATTTT. This sequence encodes CASSQLGGTSTDTQYF.

The genes are TRBV2 and TRBJ1-4; D is uncertain. The germline gives CDR1 SNHLY, CDR2 FYNNEI. Trimming stripped 4 bases from V and 7 bases from J, with 22 bases between. The CDR3 extends over 17 amino acids. DNA of the CDR3: TGTGCCAGCAGTGTCCCAATCAATCCTCAGCTAGGTGAAAAACTGTTTTTT. This codes for CASSVPINPQLGEKLFF. The full variable domain, with the rest looked up from reference TRBV2 and TRBJ1-4, is EPEVTQTPSHQVTQMGQEVILRCVPISNHLYFYWYRQILGQKVEFLVSFYNNEISEKSEIFDDQFSVERPDGSNFTLKIRSTKLEDSAMYFCASSVPINPQLGEKLFFGSGTQLSVL.

The table lists this clone with a few counts. This chain links TRBV19 with TRBJ2-5; the match to TRBD2 covers 8 bases. There are 13 residues in the CDR3. CDR1 and CDR2 from the germline V gene are LNHDA and SQIVND (reference sequence). V shed 5 bases, J shed 4 bases, and the junction held 3 bases outside the gene matches. CDR3 bases: TGTGCCAGTAGTGGACTAGCTCCAGAGACCCAGTACTTC. It is translated as CASSGLAPETQYF.

This clone has a handful of counts. The chain combines TRBV7-2 with TRBJ2-7, with D perhaps being TRBD1 or TRBD2 (5 bases each). Germline values: CDR1 SGHTA, CDR2 FQGNSA. The CDR3 extends over 16 amino acids. Trimming took 5 bases from V and 0 from J, leaving 17 bases between them. CDR3 amino acids: CASSVTRDRASYEQYF. The CDR3 DNA sequence: TGTGCCAGCAGCGTCACCCGGGACCGGGCCTCCTACGAGCAGTACTTC.

V is TRBV28 and J is TRBJ1-5, with 7 bases aligning to TRBD1. The junction had 5 bases not matched to a gene; V was cut back by 6 bases and J by 3 bases. Germline V gene lookup returns CDR1 MDHEN and CDR2 SYDVKM. CDR3 size: 14 residues. CDR3: CASRQTGPNQPQHF. CDR3 sequence (DNA): TGTGCCAGCAGGCAGACAGGGCCCAATCAGCCCCAGCATTTT. Combining the CDR3 with reference TRBV28 and TRBJ1-5 gives the whole variable domain DVKVTQSSRYLVKRTGEKVFLECVQDMDHENMFWYRQDPGLGLRLIYFSYDVKMKEKGDIPEGYSVSREKKERFSLILESASTNQTSMYLCASRQTGPNQPQHFGDGTRLSIL.

The chain links TRBV30 to TRBJ2-7, with D perhaps TRBD2 (5 bases). Per the germline V gene, CDR1 is GTSNPN and CDR2 is SVGIG (reference sequence). Between the trimmed V and J ends, which lost 5 bases and 0 bases, there was a span of 8 bases. The CDR3 is made up of 12 amino acids. The CDR3 loop reads CAWGDYSYEQYF. Here the CDR3 DNA reads TGTGCCTGGGGAGACTACTCCTACGAGCAGTACTTC.

The V gene is TRBV5-4, the J gene TRBJ2-3; the D gene is possibly TRBD2 (7 bases). Trimming cost V 3 bases and J 10 bases, with 18 bases left between them. The germline V gene encodes CDR1 SGHNT and CDR2 YYREEE (reference sequence). This CDR3 spans 14 amino acids. CDR3 in amino acids: CASSSGGGLPPQYF. The CDR3 DNA is TGTGCCAGCAGCTCGGGCGGGGGCCTACCGCCGCAGTATTTT.

The chain carries TRBV18 and TRBJ2-7, with 10 bases that match TRBD2. The junction had 2 bases not matched to a gene; V was cut back by 3 bases and J by 3 bases. CDR3 length: 14 amino acids. Germline CDR1 KGHSH, CDR2 LQKENI. The CDR3 is CASSPIAGGYEQYF. The CDR3 region has the DNA TGTGCCAGCTCACCGATAGCGGGGGGCTACGAGCAGTACTTC.

In its sample, this clone was seen a few times. The chain carries TRBV4-1 and TRBJ2-3; D call uncertain. CDR3 length equals 13 residues. Germline V lookup: CDR1 MGHRA, CDR2 YSYEKL. V was cut by 5 bases and J by 11 bases, with 17 bases left in between. Here the CDR3 DNA reads TGCGCCAGCAGCTCCGCCCGAGACATCAGGCAGTATTTT. Protein sequence: CASSSARDIRQYF.